This TCR beta chain emerged from a study of cytomegalovirus exposure and HLA in healthy donors. Whole-study results and caveats: Being productive about 87% or about 30% of the time was typical of most TCR beta V segments in an earlier analysis.

Notes on this clone: The antigen is undetermined. In the same sample, other DNA sequences code for this CDR3.

The PCR ran on 60 Vbeta and 13 Jbeta primers. Here immunoSEQ multiplex PCR was the method, and the copy in TCRdb shows in-frame clones only, minus some. The repertoire holds under 150,000 clones, 74% seen once, with more than 3.5% in the top ten. V shed 4 bases and J 4 bases; nucleotides not matched to a gene: 4. Germline CDR1 is SGHNT and CDR2 is YYREEE (reference sequence). CDR3 size: 14 residues. What was sequenced was PBMCs. This sequence joins TRBV5-4 and TRBJ2-5; 10 bases line up with TRBD1. This clonotype was sampled from a woman between 40 and 50 years old in good health and CMV-seropositive. CDR3 protein: CASSTDRGRETQYF. For the CDR3, the DNA is TGTGCCAGCAGCACGGACAGGGGGAGAGAGACCCAGTACTTC.